In this sample, the clone carrying this T cell receptor (beta chain) turned up a few times. The data were obtained in a study of cytomegalovirus exposure and HLA in healthy donors. PCR amplification relied on 60 Vbeta primers (plus 13 Jbeta primers). Profiling relied on immunoSEQ multiplex PCR, and the TCRdb table lists in-frame clones only, not all of them. The table shows 200,000 to 250,000 clones, with around 89% occurring only once. The ends were cut back, 6 bases at V and 1 base at J, with 13 bases in the middle. This CDR3 contains 14 residues. Germline-derived CDR1 and CDR2 are SGHNT and YYREEE (reference sequence).

Sequencing used PBMCs. This receptor was obtained from a woman under 30 in good health and CMV-seronegative. The V call is TRBV5-4, the J call TRBJ1-1; tentative D call: TRBD1 (6 bases). DNA of the CDR3: TGTGCCAGCACCCCAAGGGGGGGGAACACTGAAGCTTTCTTT. It yields the protein CASTPRGGNTEAFF.